This entry concerns a single T cell receptor (beta chain). Its specificity is not known. The sample is drawn from a study of shared clonotypes between healthy human individuals. General observations from the study: Naive subsets usually exceeded memory subsets in estimated richness. The study's rarefaction showed incomplete sorted-subset sequencing despite large depth.

Profiled with immunoSEQ multiplex PCR; TCRdb holds only in-frame clones, not every one. The top ten hold 0.11% to 0.15% of the sample, which has 2,500,000 or so clones, roughly 92% seen once. This CDR3 region has 16 residues. V shed 8 bases and J 0 bases; nucleotides not matched to a gene: 9. Germline CDR1 is MDHEN and CDR2 is SYDVKM. The J gene is TRBJ2-4, the V gene TRBV28; 8 nucleotides match TRBD1. The sample consisted of naive CD4+ T cells sorted from blood. Subset specified: CD45RA+ positively selected. This clonotype originated in a young man in good health. The CDR3 protein is CASGIRQGQAKNIQYF. The CDR3, as DNA: TGTGCCAGCGGAATTAGACAGGGGCAAGCCAAAAACATTCAGTACTTC.